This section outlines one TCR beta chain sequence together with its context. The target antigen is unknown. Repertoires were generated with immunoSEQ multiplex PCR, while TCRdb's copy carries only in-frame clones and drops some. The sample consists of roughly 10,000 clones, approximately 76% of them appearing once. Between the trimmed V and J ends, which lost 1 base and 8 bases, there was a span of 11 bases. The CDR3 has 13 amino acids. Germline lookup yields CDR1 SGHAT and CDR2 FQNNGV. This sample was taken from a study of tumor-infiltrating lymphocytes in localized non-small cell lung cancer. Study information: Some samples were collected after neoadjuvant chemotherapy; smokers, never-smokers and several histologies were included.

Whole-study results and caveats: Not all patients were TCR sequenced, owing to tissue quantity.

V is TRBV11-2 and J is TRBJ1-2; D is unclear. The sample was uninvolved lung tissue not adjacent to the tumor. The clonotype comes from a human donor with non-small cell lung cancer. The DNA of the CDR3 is TGTGCCAGCAGCTTAGTCGAACTGGGGGGCTACACCTTC. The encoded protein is CASSLVELGGYTF.